This section outlines one T cell receptor beta chain sequence together with its context. Its specificity is not known. This entry is derived from a study of metastatic and nonmetastatic thyroid tumors. Study-wide results and caveats: Malignant tumors reportedly showed significantly higher TCR beta diversity than benign nodules in both blood and tumor.

MiXCR was used by TCRdb to re-call the PCR reads. The sample contains about 6,100 clones, 25% to 30% of which appear only once. Germline V gene lookup returns CDR1 MNHEY and CDR2 SMNVEV (reference sequence). This CDR3 is 15 amino acids long. V lost 8 bases and J lost 3; bases outside the gene matches: 13. Before thyroid surgery, none of the patients had received any treatment. The chain joins TRBV27 to TRBJ2-7; TRBD2 aligns across 7 bases. Sequencing input: adjacent normal tissue. The TCR originated in a female donor with papillary thyroid cancer or a benign thyroid nodule (not recorded which). Some clones in this sample may be carry-over from other donors' samples. The CDR3 bases are TGTGCCAGCGAGGGGTGCGGCGGGAGAGGCTACGAGCAGTACTTC. It translates to CASEGCGGRGYEQYF.